This TCR beta chain was profiled in a study of Ad26.COV2.S vaccination and SARS-CoV-2 variants. Across the whole study: The Ad26.COV2.S arm of the COV1001 trial was where the donor was placed.

The V gene end was trimmed by 2 bases and the J gene end by 9 bases; junction bases not matched to a gene: 10. The CDR3 length is 15 residues. From germline, CDR1 is LGHDT and CDR2 YNNKEL (reference sequence). Assay used: immunoSEQ multiplex PCR; TCRdb lists only in-frame clones, some missing. The repertoire has fewer than 400,000 clones, about 88% of them found once; the top ten carry around 2%. Treatment reported: some 20 received Ad26.COV2.S at low or high dose, single or two shots; about 5 received placebo; per-sample allocation not given. After the first vaccine or placebo injection, samples were drawn on day 63.

The rearrangement uses TRBV3-1 (or the pseudogene TRBV3-2) and TRBJ1-5; TRBD1 matches 7 bases. This clonotype was obtained from a person between 18 and 65 years old who received the Ad26.COV2.S COVID-19 vaccine or a placebo. Material: peripheral blood, obtained in a trial of Ad26.COV2.S vaccine versus placebo. The CDR3 spells CASSQKGVRGLPQHF. The CDR3 DNA is TGTGCCAGCAGCCAAAAGGGGGTGAGGGGGCTGCCCCAGCATTTT.